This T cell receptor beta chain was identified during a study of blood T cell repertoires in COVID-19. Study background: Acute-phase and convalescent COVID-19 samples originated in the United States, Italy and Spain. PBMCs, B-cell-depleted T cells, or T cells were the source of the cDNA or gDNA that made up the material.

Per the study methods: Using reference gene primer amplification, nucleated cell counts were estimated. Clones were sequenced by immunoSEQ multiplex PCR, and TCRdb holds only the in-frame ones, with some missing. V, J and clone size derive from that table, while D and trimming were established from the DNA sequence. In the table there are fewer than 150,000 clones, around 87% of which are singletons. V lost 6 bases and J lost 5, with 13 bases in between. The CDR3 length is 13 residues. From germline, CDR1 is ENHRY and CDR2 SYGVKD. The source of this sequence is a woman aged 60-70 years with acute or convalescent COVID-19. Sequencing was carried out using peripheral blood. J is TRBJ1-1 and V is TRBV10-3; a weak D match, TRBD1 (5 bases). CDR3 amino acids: CAIRPMGGTEAFF. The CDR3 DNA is TGTGCCATCAGACCGATGGGGGGAACTGAAGCTTTCTTT.